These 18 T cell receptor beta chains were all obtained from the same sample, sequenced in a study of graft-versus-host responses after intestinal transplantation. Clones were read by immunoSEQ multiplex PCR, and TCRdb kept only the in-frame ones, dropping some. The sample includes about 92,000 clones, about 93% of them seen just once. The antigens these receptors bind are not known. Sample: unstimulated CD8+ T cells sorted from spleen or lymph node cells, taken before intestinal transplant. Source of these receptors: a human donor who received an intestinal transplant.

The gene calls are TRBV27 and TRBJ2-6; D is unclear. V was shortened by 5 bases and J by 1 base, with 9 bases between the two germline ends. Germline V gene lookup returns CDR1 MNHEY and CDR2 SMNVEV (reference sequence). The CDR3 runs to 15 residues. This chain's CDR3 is CASSVKGSGANVLTF. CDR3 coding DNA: TGTGCCAGCAGTGTAAAGGGATCTGGGGCCAACGTCCTGACTTTC.

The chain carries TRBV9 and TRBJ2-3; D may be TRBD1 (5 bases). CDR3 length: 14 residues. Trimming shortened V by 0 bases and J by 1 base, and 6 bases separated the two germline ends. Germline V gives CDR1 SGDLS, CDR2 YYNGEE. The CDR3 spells CASSVEGGTDTQYF. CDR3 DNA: TGTGCCAGCAGCGTAGAAGGGGGCACAGATACGCAGTATTTT.

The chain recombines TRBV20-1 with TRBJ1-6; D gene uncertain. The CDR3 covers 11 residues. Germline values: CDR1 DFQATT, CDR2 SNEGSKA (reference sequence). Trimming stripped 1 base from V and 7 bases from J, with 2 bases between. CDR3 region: CSARGNSPLHF. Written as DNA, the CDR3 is TGCAGTGCTAGAGGGAATTCACCCCTCCACTTT.

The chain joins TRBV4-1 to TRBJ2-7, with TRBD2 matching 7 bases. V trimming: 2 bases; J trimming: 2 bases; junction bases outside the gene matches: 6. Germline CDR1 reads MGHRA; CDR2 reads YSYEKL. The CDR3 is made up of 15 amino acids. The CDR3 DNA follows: TGCGCCAGCAGCCAAAGTGGGCTAGCGGCCTACGAGCAGTACTTC. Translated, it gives CASSQSGLAAYEQYF.

CDR3 DNA: TGTGCCATCAGTGAGGGACAGGGACACACAGATACGCAGTATTTT. Its translation: CAISEGQGHTDTQYF. This chain links TRBV10-3 with TRBJ2-3; 8 bases align to TRBD1. The CDR3 has 15 residues. V trimming: 2 bases; J trimming: 2 bases; junction bases outside the gene matches: 3. Germline V gene data show CDR1 as ENHRY and CDR2 as SYGVKD.

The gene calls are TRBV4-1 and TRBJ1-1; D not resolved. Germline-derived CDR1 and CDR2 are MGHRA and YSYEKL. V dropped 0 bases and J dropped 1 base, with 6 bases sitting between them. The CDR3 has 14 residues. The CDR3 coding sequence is TGCGCCAGCAGCCAAGAGGAAGGGAACACTGAAGCTTTCTTT. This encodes CASSQEEGNTEAFF.

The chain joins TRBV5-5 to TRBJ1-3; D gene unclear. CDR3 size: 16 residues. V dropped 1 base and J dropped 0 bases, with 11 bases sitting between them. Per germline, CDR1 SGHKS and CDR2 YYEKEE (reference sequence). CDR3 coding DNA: TGTGCCAGCAGCTTGTCCTGGGCAAGCTCTGGAAACACCATATATTTT. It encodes CASSLSWASSGNTIYF.

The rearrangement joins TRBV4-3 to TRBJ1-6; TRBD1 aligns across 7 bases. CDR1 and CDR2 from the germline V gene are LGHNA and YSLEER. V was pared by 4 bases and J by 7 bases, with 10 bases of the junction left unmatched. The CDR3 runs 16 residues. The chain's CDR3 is CASSLSWTGGNSPLHF. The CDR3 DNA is TGCGCCAGCAGCCTATCATGGACAGGAGGGAATTCACCCCTCCACTTT.

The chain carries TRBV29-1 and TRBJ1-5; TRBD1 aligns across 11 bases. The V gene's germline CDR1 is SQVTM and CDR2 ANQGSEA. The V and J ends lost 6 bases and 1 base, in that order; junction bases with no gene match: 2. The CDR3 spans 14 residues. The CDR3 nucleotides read TGCAGCGTAAGGACAGGGGGCAGCAATCAGCCCCAGCATTTT. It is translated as CSVRTGGSNQPQHF. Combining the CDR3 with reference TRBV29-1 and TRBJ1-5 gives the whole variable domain SAVISQKPSRDICQRGTSLTIQCQVDSQVTMMFWYRQQPGQSLTLIATANQGSEATYESGFVIDKFPISRPNLTFSTLTVSNMSPEDSSIYLCSVRTGGSNQPQHFGDGTRLSIL.

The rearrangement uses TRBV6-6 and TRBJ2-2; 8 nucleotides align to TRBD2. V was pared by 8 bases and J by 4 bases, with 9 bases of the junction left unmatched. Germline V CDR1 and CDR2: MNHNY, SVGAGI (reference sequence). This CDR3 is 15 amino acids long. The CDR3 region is CASERGLAGTGELFF. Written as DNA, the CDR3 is TGTGCCAGCGAACGGGGGCTAGCGGGCACCGGGGAGCTGTTTTTT.

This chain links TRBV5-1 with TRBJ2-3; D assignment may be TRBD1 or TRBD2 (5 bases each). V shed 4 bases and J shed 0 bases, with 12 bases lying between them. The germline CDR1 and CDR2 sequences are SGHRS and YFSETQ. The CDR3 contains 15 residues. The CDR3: CASSRGTASTDTQYF. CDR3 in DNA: TGCGCCAGCAGCCGTGGGACGGCGAGCACAGATACGCAGTATTTT.

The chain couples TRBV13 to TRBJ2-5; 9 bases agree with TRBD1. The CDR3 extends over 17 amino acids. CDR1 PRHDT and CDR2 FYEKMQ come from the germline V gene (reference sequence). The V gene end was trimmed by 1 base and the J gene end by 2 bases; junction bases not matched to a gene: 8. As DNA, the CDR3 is TGTGCCAGCAGCTTAGCCTCCCGGGACAGGGTACAAGAGACCCAGTACTTC. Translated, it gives CASSLASRDRVQETQYF.

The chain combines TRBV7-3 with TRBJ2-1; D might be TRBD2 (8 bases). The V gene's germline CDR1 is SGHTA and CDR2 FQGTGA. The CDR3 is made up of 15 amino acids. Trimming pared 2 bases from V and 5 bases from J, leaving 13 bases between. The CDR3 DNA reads TGTGCCAGCAGCTTACGGGAGGGGGCCCACAATGAGCAGTTCTTC. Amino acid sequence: CASSLREGAHNEQFF.

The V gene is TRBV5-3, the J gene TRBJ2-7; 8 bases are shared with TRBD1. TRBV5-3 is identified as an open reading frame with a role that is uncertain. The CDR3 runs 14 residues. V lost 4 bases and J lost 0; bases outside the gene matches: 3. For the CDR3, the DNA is TGTGCCAGAAGCCCGGACAGGGTCTCCTACGAGCAGTACTTC. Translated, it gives CARSPDRVSYEQYF.

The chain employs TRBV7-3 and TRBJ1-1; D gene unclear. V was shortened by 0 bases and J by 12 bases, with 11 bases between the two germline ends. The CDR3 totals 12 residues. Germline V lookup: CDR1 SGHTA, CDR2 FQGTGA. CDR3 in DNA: TGTGCCAGCAGCTTAACCATCGGGCCAACTTTCTTT. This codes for CASSLTIGPTFF.

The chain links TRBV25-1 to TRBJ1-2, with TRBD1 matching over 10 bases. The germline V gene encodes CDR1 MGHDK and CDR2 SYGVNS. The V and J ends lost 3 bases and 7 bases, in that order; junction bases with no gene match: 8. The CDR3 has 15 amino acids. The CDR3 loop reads CASSESTGQGFGYTF. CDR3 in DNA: TGTGCCAGCAGTGAGTCGACGGGACAGGGGTTTGGCTACACCTTC.

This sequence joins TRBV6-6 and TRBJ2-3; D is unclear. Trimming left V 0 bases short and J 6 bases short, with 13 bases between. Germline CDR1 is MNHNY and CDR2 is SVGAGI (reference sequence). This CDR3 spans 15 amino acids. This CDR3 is CASSYSVQVDDTQYF. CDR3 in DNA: TGTGCCAGCAGTTACTCCGTACAAGTTGACGATACGCAGTATTTT.

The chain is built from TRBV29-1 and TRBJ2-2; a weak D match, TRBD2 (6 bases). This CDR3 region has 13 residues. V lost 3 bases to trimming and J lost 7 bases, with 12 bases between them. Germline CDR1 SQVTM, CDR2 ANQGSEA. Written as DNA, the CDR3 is TGCAGCGTTGACTGGAGGGGAGGCGGGGAGCTGTTTTTT. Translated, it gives CSVDWRGGGELFF.